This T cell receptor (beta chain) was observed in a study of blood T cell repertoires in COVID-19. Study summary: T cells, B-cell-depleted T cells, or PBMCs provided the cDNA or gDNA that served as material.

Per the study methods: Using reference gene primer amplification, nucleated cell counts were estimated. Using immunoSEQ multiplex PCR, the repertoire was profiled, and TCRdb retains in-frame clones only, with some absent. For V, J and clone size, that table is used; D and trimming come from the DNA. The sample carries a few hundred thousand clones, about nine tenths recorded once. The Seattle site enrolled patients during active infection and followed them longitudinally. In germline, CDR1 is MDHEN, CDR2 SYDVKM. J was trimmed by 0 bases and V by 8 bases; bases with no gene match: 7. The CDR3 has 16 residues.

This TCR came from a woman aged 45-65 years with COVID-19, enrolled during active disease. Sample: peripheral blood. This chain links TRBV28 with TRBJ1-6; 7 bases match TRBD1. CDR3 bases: TGTGCCAGCTCCCCAGGGGGGAGCTCCTATAATTCACCCCTCCACTTT. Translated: CASSPGGSSYNSPLHF.